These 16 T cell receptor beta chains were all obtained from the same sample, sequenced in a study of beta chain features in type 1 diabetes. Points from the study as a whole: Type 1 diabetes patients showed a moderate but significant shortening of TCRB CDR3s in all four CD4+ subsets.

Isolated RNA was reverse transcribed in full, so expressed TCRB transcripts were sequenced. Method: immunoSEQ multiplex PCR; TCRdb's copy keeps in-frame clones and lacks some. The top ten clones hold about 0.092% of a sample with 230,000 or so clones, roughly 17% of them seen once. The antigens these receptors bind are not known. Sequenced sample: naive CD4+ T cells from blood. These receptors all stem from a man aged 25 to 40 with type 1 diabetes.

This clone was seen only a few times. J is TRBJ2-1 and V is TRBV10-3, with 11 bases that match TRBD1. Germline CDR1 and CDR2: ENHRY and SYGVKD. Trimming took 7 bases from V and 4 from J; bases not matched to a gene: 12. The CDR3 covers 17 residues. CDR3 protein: CAIKGQGDPVPYNEQFF. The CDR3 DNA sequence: TGTGCCATCAAGGGACAGGGGGACCCCGTCCCTTACAATGAGCAGTTCTTC.

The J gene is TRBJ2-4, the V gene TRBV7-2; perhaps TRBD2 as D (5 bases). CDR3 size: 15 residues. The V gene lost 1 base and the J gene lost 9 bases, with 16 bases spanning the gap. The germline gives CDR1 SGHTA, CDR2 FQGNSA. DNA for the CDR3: TGTGCCAGCAGCTTAGGAGTAGGTCGGGGTGGCATTCAGTACTTC. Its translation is CASSLGVGRGGIQYF.

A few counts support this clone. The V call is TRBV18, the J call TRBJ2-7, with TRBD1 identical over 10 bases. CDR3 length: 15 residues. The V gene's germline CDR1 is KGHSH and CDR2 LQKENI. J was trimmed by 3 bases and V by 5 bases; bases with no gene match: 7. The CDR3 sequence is CASSFPGTGVYEQYF. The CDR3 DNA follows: TGTGCCAGCTCATTCCCCGGGACAGGGGTCTACGAGCAGTACTTC.

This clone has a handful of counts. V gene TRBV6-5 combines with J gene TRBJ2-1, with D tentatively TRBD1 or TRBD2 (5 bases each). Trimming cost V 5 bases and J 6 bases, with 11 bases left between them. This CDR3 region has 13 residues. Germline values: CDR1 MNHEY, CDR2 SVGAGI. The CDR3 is CASSGMGVNEQFF. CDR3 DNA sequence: TGTGCCAGCAGTGGGATGGGGGTCAATGAGCAGTTCTTC.

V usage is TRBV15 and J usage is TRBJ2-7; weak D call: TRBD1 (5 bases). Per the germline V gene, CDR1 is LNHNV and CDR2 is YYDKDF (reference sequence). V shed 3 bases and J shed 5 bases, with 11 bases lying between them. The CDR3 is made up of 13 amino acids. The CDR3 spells CATSSTTVDEQYF. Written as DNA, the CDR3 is TGTGCCACCAGCAGTACGACAGTCGACGAGCAGTACTTC.

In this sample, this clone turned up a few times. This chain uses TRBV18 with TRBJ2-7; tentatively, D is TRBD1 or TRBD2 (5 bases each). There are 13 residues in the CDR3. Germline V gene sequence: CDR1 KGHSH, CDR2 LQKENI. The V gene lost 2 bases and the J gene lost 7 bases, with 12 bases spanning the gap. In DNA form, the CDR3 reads TGTGCCAGCTCACCAGACGGGGCAGGGGAGCAGTACTTC. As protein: CASSPDGAGEQYF.

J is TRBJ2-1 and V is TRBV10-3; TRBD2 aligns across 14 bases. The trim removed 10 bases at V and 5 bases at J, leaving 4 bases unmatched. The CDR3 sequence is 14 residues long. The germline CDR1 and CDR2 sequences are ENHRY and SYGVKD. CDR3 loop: CANGLAGGDNEQFF. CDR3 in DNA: TGTGCCAACGGACTAGCGGGGGGAGACAATGAGCAGTTCTTC.

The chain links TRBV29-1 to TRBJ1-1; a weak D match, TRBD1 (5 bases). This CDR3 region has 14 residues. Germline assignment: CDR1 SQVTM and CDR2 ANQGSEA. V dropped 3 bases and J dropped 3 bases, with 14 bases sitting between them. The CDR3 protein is CSVEEDRADTEAFF. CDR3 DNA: TGCAGCGTTGAGGAAGACAGAGCAGACACTGAAGCTTTCTTT.

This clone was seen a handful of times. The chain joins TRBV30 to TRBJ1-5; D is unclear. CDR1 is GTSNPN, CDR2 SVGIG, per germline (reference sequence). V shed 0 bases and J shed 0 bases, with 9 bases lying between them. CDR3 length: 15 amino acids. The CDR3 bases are TGTGCCTGGAGTGTACGTAGTTATAGCAATCAGCCCCAGCATTTT. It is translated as CAWSVRSYSNQPQHF. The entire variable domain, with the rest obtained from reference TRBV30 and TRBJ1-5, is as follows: SQTIHQWPATLVQPVGSPLSLECTVEGTSNPNLYWYRQAAGRGLQLLFYSVGIGQISSEVPQNLSASRPQDRQFILSSKKLLLSDSGFYLCAWSVRSYSNQPQHFGDGTRLSIL.

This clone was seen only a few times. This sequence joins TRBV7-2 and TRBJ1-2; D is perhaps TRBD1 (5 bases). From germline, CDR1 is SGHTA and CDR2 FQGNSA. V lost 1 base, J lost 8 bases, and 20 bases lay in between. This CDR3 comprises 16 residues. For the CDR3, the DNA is TGTGCCAGCAGCTTAGAAAGGGTGGTTGGCAGGGACGGCTACACCTTC. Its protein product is CASSLERVVGRDGYTF.

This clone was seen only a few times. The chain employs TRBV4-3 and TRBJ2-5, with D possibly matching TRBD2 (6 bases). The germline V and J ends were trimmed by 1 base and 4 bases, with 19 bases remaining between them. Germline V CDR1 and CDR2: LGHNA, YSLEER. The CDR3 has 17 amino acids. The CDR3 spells CASSQGRVAESPETQYF. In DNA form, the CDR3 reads TGCGCCAGCAGCCAAGGCCGAGTAGCGGAAAGCCCAGAGACCCAGTACTTC.

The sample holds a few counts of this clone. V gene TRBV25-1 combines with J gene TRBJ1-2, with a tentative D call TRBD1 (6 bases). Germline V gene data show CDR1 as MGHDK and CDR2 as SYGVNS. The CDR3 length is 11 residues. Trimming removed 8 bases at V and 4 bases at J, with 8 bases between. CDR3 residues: CASRDTYGYTF. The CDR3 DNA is TGTGCCAGCCGGGACACCTATGGCTACACCTTC.

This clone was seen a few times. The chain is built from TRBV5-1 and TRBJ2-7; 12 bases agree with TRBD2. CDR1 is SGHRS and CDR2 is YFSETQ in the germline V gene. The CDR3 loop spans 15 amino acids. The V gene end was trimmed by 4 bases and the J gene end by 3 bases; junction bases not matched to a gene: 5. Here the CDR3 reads CASSNGLAGIYEQYF. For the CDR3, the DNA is TGCGCCAGCAGCAACGGACTAGCGGGGATCTACGAGCAGTACTTC.

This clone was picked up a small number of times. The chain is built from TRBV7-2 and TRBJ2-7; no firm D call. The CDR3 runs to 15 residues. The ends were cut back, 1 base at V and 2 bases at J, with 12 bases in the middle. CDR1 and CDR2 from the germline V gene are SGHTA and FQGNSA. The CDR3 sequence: CASSLDPFTAYEQYF. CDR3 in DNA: TGTGCCAGCAGCTTAGATCCGTTCACGGCCTACGAGCAGTACTTC. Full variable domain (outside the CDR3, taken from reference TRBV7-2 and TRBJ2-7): GAGVSQSPSNKVTEKGKDVELRCDPISGHTALYWYRQSLGQGLEFLIYFQGNSAPDKSGLPSDRFSAERTGGSVSTLTIQRTQQEDSAVYLCASSLDPFTAYEQYFGPGTRLTVT.

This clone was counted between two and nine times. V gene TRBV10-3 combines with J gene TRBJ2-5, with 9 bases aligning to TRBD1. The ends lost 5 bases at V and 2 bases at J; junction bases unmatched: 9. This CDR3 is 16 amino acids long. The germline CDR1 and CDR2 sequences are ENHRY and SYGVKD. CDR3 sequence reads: CAISLGQGLGQETQYF. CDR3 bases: TGTGCCATCAGTCTGGGACAGGGTCTAGGGCAAGAGACCCAGTACTTC.

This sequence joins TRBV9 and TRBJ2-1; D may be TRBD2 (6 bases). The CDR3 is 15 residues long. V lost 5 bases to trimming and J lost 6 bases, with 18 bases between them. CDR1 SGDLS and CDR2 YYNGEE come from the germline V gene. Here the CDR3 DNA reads TGTGCCAGCAGTCAAATCGGGGGAATTTTCAATGAGCAGTTCTTC. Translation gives CASSQIGGIFNEQFF.